The text below deals with one T cell receptor (beta chain). The target antigen is unknown. This sample stems from a study of cytomegalovirus exposure and HLA in healthy donors. 60 Vbeta and 13 Jbeta primers were used in PCR. The protocol was immunoSEQ multiplex PCR, while the TCRdb copy is restricted to in-frame clones and leaves out a portion. The table records fewer than 95,000 clones, 65% to 75% of them present only once. General study findings and limits: Researchers counted roughly 150 TCR beta chains as cytomegalovirus-associated. It was only CMV serostatus that was available as immune exposure information. The study carried out a later analysis of TCR beta sequences. It associated 15,000 to 20,000 of them with specific HLA alleles at a false discovery rate of 0.05. Most of the TCR beta V segments (in an earlier analysis) were productive either about 87% or about 30% of the time.

Per germline, CDR1 SQVTM and CDR2 ANQGSEA. The CDR3 totals 15 residues. Trimming shortened V by 1 base and J by 2 bases, and 9 bases separated the two germline ends. The chain employs TRBV29-1 and TRBJ2-6; possibly TRBD1 for D (6 bases). The clonotype comes from a woman aged 40 to 55 in good health and CMV-seropositive. Material for sequencing was PBMCs. CDR3 coding DNA: TGCAGCGTTGAAGTTGAGGGGGCTGGGGCCAACGTCCTGACTTTC. Translation gives CSVEVEGAGANVLTF.